This T cell receptor beta chain originates from a study of blood T cell repertoires in COVID-19. Study-level background: The United States, Italy and Spain were the sources of the acute and convalescent COVID-19 samples. PBMCs, B-cell-depleted T cells, or T cells provided the cDNA or gDNA that made up the material.

Germline-derived CDR1 and CDR2 are MDHEN and SYDVKM. The CDR3 is 13 amino acids. V lost 6 bases to trimming and J lost 6 bases, with 15 bases between them. Cohort assignment relied on participant-reported clinical history. Clones were sequenced by immunoSEQ multiplex PCR, and TCRdb holds only the in-frame ones, with some missing. This table holds approximately 240,000 clones, around 90% found once. The chain combines TRBV28 with TRBJ2-7; a weak D match, TRBD1 (5 bases). The specimen sequenced was PBMCs or T cells enriched from blood (not recorded which). The receptor's source is a woman aged 18-29 years who had recovered from COVID-19. CDR3 in DNA: TGTGCCAGCAGCGACTCAGGGTACTTCGAGCAGTACTTC. Residues: CASSDSGYFEQYF.